A selection of T cell receptor beta chains follows, all from one sample in a study of OX40 agonist ivuxolimab in advanced cancers. The table came from immunoSEQ multiplex PCR; TCRdb's copy has only in-frame clones and leaves some out. The data contain around 50,000 clones, about nine tenths of them singletons. This specimen was CD4+ or CD8+ T cells sorted from blood, taken in a trial of the OX40 agonist ivuxolimab. These receptors were obtained from an adult with an advanced solid tumor such as melanoma, head and neck, liver or kidney cancer. Both conserved end residues are part of each CDR3. A D gene is named only where the DNA matches it firmly. The size entry is marked missing in some rows and otherwise reads once, few, many or a size class.

>TRBJ1-2|TRBV11-2|NA|NA
TGTGCCAGCAGCTTAGTTGGGGCGGTAACTAACTATGGCTACACCTTC
CASSLVGAVTNYGYTF
>TRBJ1-5|TRBV30|NA|few
TGTGCCTGGAGTGACGGGTGGGGGCCAACGCCCCAGCATTTT
CAWSDGWGPTPQHF
>TRBJ2-2|TRBV6-1|TRBD1|NA
TGTGCCAGCAGTGTGGGACAGGGGGCAAAGACCGGGGAGCTGTTTTTT
CASSVGQGAKTGELFF
>TRBJ1-4|TRBV28|NA|NA
TGTGCCAGCAGTCCGTCCAGGACAACTAATGAAAAACTGTTTTTT
CASSPSRTTNEKLFF
>TRBJ2-7|TRBV6-5|TRBD2|NA
TGTGCCAGCAGTGGACTAGCGGTTGACGAGCAGTACTTC
CASSGLAVDEQYF
>TRBJ2-7|TRBV14|NA|NA
TGTGCCAGCAGCCAAGATCCGGGACTCCTAGGGGGCTCCTACGAGCAGTACTTC
CASSQDPGLLGGSYEQYF
>TRBJ1-1|TRBV11-2|NA|NA
TGTGCCAGCAGCTTAGTTCGGGGGATGGGCACTGAAGCTTTCTTT
CASSLVRGMGTEAFF
>TRBJ2-5|TRBV7-2|NA|NA
TGTGCCAGCAGCTTAGTCGGGGGCGGGGAGACCCAGTACTTC
CASSLVGGGETQYF
>TRBJ2-5|TRBV18|TRBD1|NA
TGTGCCAGCTCCCCCGTACAGGGGCAAGAGACCCAGTACTTC
CASSPVQGQETQYF
>TRBJ2-3|TRBV2|TRBD2|once
TGTGCCAGCACCTTAGCGGGGGGGCTGGGAGATACGCAGTATTTT
CASTLAGGLGDTQYF
>TRBJ2-1|TRBV29-1|NA|NA
TGCAGCGTTGAGGGGAGGCGGGTGGTTGAGCAGTTCTTC
CSVEGRRVVEQFF
>TRBJ2-6|TRBV5-1|NA|NA
TGCGCCAGCAGCCAGCTTAGGGGGGGCTCTGGGGCCAACGTCCTGACTTTC
CASSQLRGGSGANVLTF
>TRBJ1-5|TRBV11-2|NA|NA
TGTGCCAGCAGCCATGGGGTATTGGGTCAGCCCCAGCATTTT
CASSHGVLGQPQHF
>TRBJ2-7|TRBV6-5|TRBD1|few
TGTGCCAGCAACAGACAGGGAACGTACGAGCAGTACTTC
CASNRQGTYEQYF
>TRBJ2-5|TRBV4-1|NA|NA
TGCGCCAGCAGCCAAGACAGGACAGCCCAAGAGACCCAGTACTTC
CASSQDRTAQETQYF